This TCR beta chain emerged from a study of blood T cell repertoires in COVID-19. Study details: Acute and convalescent COVID-19 samples came from the United States, Italy and Spain.

Sequencing used immunoSEQ multiplex PCR; TCRdb keeps in-frame clones, though not all of them. Here the sample spans about 480,000 clones, 85% to 90% being singletons. The study recruited people aged about 18 to 95 years across 24 US areas. Looked up from germline, CDR1 is MNHNS and CDR2 is SASEGT. Trimming cost V 0 bases and J 4 bases, with 12 bases left between them. The CDR3 has 15 residues. The V call is TRBV6-1, the J call TRBJ1-2; D gene unclear. The sequence was collected from a woman aged 40 to 49 who had recovered from COVID-19. The sample comprised PBMCs or T cells enriched from blood (not recorded which). The CDR3 DNA reads TGTGCCAGCAGTGAAGCGCAACAGCCGCTCTATGGCTACACCTTC. The encoded protein is CASSEAQQPLYGYTF.